What follows are 14 T cell receptor beta chains derived from one specimen sequenced in a study of spatial heterogeneity in lung cancer. The study's findings and limits: Within tumors, counts of expanded alpha and beta TCRs tracked tumor mutation counts.

Time point defined: sample taken at primary tumor resection. What these receptors recognize is not known. Each CDR3 protein is one row after TCRdb ran MiXCR on the 5' RACE reads. The table lists roughly 1,800 distinct CDR3 sequences, more than 8.5% of them singletons. The sample was lung tumor tissue, taken at surgery. The receptors shown here come from a female donor with early-stage non-small cell lung cancer.

Written as DNA, the CDR3 is TGTGCCAGCTCACCACCGATGGGGTCCCTCTATGGCTACACCTTC. Translated: CASSPPMGSLYGYTF. The rearrangement joins TRBV18 to TRBJ1-2; no clear D. This CDR3 has 15 amino acids. Trimming removed 0 bases at V and 4 bases at J, with 12 bases between. Per germline, CDR1 KGHSH and CDR2 LQKENI.

Points on this clonotype: A single base separates this from a much larger clone, so it may be a read error. It is likely a read error, because the conserved phenylalanine at the end of the CDR3 is missing. The V gene is TRBV7-3, the J gene TRBJ2-3, with D tentatively TRBD1 (5 bases). The germline V gene encodes CDR1 SGHTA and CDR2 FQGTGA. V gave up 3 bases and J gave up 3 bases, with 13 bases separating them. The CDR3 has 15 amino acids. The CDR3 loop reads CASSLLGEGTDTQYY. The DNA for the CDR3 is TGTGCCAGCAGCTTGCTAGGGGAAGGAACAGATACGCAGTATTAT.

In this sample, this clonotype turned up a few times. This chain joins TRBV20-1 and TRBJ1-5; TRBD1 might be the D (5 bases). The germline V and J ends were trimmed by 6 bases and 2 bases, with 17 bases remaining between them. Per the germline V gene, CDR1 is DFQATT and CDR2 is SNEGSKA (reference sequence). CDR3 length: 15 residues. The CDR3, as DNA: TGCAGTGCACCCCAGGGACGAGGGGGCAATCAGCCCCAGCATTTT. Encoded protein: CSAPQGRGGNQPQHF.

In this sample, this clonotype is medium-sized. The chain has TRBV7-7 and TRBJ2-5, with 15 bases matching TRBD2. CDR1 and CDR2 from the germline V gene are SSHAT and FNYEAQ (reference sequence). Losses at the gene ends were 5 bases for V and 5 bases for J; bases not matched to a gene: 3. The CDR3 totals 15 residues. The chain's CDR3 is CASSAGLAGGETQYF. In nucleotides, the CDR3 is TGTGCCAGCAGCGCTGGACTAGCGGGGGGGGAGACCCAGTACTTC.

Judged by abundance, this clonotype is medium-sized. V is TRBV10-3 and J is TRBJ2-5; D is uncertain. The V end lost 9 bases, the J end lost 0 bases, and 8 bases lay between the germline ends. Per the germline V gene, CDR1 is ENHRY and CDR2 is SYGVKD. The CDR3 spans 12 residues. The CDR3 loop reads CAIGRDQETQYF. CDR3 bases: TGTGCCATAGGACGGGACCAAGAGACCCAGTACTTC.

By frequency in the sample, this clonotype is medium-sized. The chain uses TRBV6-5 and TRBJ2-1; D remains unclear. V lost 0 bases and J 4 bases, leaving 7 bases between the germline ends. Germline V gene lookup returns CDR1 MNHEY and CDR2 SVGAGI. This CDR3 region has 14 residues. The CDR3 sequence: CASSYSLTYNEQFF. In nucleotides, the CDR3 is TGTGCCAGCAGTTACTCCCTGACTTACAATGAGCAGTTCTTC.

This clonotype is judged medium-sized. The chain couples TRBV6-6 to TRBJ1-5; 7 bases fit TRBD1. Germline V lookup: CDR1 MNHNY, CDR2 SVGAGI (reference sequence). There are 13 residues in the CDR3. V lost 6 bases to trimming and J lost 4 bases; unmatched junction nucleotides: 3. CDR3 loop: CASSSQGNQPQHF. The CDR3 DNA is TGTGCCAGCAGCTCACAGGGGAATCAGCCCCAGCATTTT.

By share, this clonotype counts as medium-sized (0.01 to 0.1%). The V and J genes are TRBV11-3 and TRBJ2-3; TRBD2 matches at 9 bases. V was pared by 1 base and J by 6 bases, with 2 bases of the junction left unmatched. CDR3 length: 14 amino acids. Germline V gene lookup returns CDR1 SGHNT and CDR2 YENEEA. This CDR3 is CASSLVAGADTQYF. The CDR3, as DNA: TGTGCCAGCAGCTTAGTAGCGGGGGCCGATACGCAGTATTTT.

This clonotype is termed large. The rearrangement links TRBV5-1 to TRBJ2-1; 9 bases are shared with TRBD2. The germline V gene encodes CDR1 SGHRS and CDR2 YFSETQ. This CDR3 contains 15 residues. The V gene end was trimmed by 2 bases and the J gene end by 2 bases; junction bases not matched to a gene: 2. CDR3 nucleotide sequence: TGCGCCAGCAGCTTAAGCGGGAGGACCTACAATGAGCAGTTCTTC. This gives the protein CASSLSGRTYNEQFF. Looking up the rest from reference TRBV5-1 and TRBJ2-1 gives the full variable domain: KAGVTQTPRYLIKTRGQQVTLSCSPISGHRSVSWYQQTPGQGLQFLFEYFSETQRNKGNFPGRFSGRQFSNSRSEMNVSTLELGDSALYLCASSLSGRTYNEQFFGPGTRLTVL.

The rearrangement uses TRBV29-1 and TRBJ1-1; perhaps TRBD1 as D (5 bases). The CDR3 length is 14 residues. V gave up 6 bases and J gave up 0 bases, with 14 bases separating them. Germline V gene data show CDR1 as SQVTM and CDR2 as ANQGSEA. This CDR3 reads CSVHRLGVNTEAFF. Here the CDR3 DNA reads TGCAGCGTCCACCGACTGGGGGTGAACACTGAAGCTTTCTTT.

In this sample, this clonotype is medium-sized. The genes are TRBV5-4 and TRBJ2-3, with 12 nucleotides matching TRBD2. V gave up 4 bases and J gave up 1 base; unmatched junction bases: 4. CDR3 length: 16 residues. CDR1 and CDR2 (germline): SGHNT, YYREEE (reference sequence). DNA of the CDR3: TGTGCCAGCAGCCGTGGACTAGCGGGACGCACAGATACGCAGTATTTT. It is translated as CASSRGLAGRTDTQYF. Full variable domain (rest looked up from reference TRBV5-4 and TRBJ2-3): ETGVTQSPTHLIKTRGQQVTLRCSSQSGHNTVSWYQQALGQGPQFIFQYYREEENGRGNFPPRFSGLQFPNYSSELNVNALELDDSALYLCASSRGLAGRTDTQYFGPGTRLTVL.

This clonotype is labeled as medium-sized. The chain combines TRBV27 with TRBJ1-5; D is unclear. CDR3 length equals 13 residues. The V and J ends lost 5 bases and 4 bases respectively, with 9 bases between them. Germline V gives CDR1 MNHEY, CDR2 SMNVEV (reference sequence). CDR3 DNA sequence: TGTGCCAGCAGTCCACAGCCGAATCAGCCCCAGCATTTT. Translation gives CASSPQPNQPQHF.

The chain recombines TRBV24-1 with TRBJ2-5, with D maybe TRBD1 (6 bases). Trimming cost V 7 bases and J 1 base, with 12 bases left between them. The CDR3 has 14 residues. The germline CDR1 and CDR2 sequences are KGHDR and SFDVKD. In DNA form, the CDR3 reads TGTGCCACCAGCGATACAGGGACCCAAGAGACCCAGTACTTC. This encodes CATSDTGTQETQYF.

In its sample, this clonotype ranks as medium-sized (0.01 to 0.1%). The chain uses TRBV9 and TRBJ1-3; unclear D gene. The CDR3 sequence is 12 residues long. V dropped 4 bases and J dropped 4 bases, with 6 bases sitting between them. Germline-derived CDR1 and CDR2 are SGDLS and YYNGEE. The CDR3 loop reads CASSPEGNTIYF. As DNA, the CDR3 is TGTGCCAGCAGCCCGGAAGGAAACACCATATATTTT.